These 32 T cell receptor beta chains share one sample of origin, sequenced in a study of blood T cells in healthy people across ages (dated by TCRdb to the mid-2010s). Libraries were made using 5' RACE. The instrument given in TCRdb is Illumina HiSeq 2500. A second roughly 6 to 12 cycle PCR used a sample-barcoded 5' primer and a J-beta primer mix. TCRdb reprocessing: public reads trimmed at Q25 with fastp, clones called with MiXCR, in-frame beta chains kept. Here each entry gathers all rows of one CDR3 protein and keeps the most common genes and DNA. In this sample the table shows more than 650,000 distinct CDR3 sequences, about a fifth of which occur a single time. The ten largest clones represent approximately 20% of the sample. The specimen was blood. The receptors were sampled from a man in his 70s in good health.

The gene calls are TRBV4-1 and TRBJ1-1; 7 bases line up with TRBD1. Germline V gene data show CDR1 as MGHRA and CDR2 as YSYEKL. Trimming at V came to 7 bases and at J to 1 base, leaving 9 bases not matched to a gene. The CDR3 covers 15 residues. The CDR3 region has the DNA TGCGCCAGCATAAACCCGGGACAGAAGAACACTGAAGCTTTCTTT. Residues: CASINPGQKNTEAFF.

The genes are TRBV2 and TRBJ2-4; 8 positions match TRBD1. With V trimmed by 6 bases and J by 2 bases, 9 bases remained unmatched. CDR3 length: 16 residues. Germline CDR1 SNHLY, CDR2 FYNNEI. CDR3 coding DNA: TGTGCCAGCAGAAGGAAAACAGGGGGGACCAAAAACATTCAGTACTTC. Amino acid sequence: CASRRKTGGTKNIQYF.

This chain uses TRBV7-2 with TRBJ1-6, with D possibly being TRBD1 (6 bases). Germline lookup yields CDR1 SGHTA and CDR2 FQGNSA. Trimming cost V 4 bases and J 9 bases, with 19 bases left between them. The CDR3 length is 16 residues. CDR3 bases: TGTGCCAGCAGCTCCGGGCAGGGGCGGCTAACTTCACCCCTCCACTTT. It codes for CASSSGQGRLTSPLHF.

As DNA, the CDR3 is TGCAGTGCTCGAAGAGAAGGGACAGGTCTGAACACTGAAGCTTTCTTT. Amino acid sequence: CSARREGTGLNTEAFF. The gene calls are TRBV20-1 and TRBJ1-1; TRBD1 matches at 8 bases. Per the germline V gene, CDR1 is DFQATT and CDR2 is SNEGSKA (reference sequence). The CDR3 length is 16 residues. V was pared by 5 bases and J by 0 bases, with 11 bases of the junction left unmatched.

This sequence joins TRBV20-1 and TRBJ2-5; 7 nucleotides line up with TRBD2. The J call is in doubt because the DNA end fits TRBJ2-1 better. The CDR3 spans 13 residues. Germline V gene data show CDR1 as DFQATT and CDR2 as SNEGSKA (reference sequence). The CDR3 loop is CSAPGTTREKQFF. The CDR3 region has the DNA TGCAGTGCTCCCGGGACTACCCGAGAAAAGCAGTTCTTC.

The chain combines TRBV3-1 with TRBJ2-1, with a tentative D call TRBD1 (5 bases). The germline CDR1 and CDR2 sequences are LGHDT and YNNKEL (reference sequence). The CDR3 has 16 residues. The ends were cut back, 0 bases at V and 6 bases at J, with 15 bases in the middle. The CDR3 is CASSQDPRVRINEQFF. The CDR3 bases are TGTGCCAGCAGCCAAGATCCCAGGGTAAGGATCAATGAGCAGTTCTTC.

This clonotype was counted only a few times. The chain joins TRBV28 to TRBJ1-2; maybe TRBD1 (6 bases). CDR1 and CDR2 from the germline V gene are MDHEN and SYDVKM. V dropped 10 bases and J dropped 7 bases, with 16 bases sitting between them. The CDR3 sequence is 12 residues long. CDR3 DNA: TGTGCCACCACGGGCGGAGGGGGTGGCTACACCTTC. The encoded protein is CATTGGGGGYTF.

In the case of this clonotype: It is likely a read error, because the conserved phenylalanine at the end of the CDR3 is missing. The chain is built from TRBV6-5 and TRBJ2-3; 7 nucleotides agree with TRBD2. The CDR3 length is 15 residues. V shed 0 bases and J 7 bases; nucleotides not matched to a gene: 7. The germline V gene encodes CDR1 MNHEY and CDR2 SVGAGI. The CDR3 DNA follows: TGTGCCAGCAGTTACTCGAGGCAGGGAGGGAATACGCAGTATCTT. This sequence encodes CASSYSRQGGNTQYL.

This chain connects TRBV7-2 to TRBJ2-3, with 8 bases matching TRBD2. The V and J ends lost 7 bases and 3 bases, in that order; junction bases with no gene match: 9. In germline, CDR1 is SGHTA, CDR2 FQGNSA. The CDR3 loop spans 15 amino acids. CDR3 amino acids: CASNQRTSPTDTQYF. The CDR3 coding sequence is TGTGCCAGCAACCAACGGACTAGCCCGACAGATACGCAGTATTTT.

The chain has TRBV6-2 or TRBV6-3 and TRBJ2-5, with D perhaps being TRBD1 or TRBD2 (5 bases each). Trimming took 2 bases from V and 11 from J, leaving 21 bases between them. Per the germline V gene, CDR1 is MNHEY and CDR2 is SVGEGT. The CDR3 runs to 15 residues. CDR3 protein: CASSYPRDGLFRQYF. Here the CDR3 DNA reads TGTGCCAGCAGTTACCCACGGGACGGCCTGTTCAGGCAGTACTTC.

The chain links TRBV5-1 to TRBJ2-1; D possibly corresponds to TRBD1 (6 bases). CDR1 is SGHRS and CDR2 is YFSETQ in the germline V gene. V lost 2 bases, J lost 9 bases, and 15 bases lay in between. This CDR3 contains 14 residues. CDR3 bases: TGCGCCAGCAGCTTATATACAGGGCCCGGTGAGCAGTTCTTC. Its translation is CASSLYTGPGEQFF.

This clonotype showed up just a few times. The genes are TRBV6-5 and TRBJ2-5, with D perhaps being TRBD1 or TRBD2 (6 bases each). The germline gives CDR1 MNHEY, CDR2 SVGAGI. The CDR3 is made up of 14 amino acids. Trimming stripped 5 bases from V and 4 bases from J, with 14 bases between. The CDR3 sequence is CASSIWRGRETQYF. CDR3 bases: TGTGCCAGCAGTATTTGGAGGGGGAGAGAGACCCAGTACTTC.

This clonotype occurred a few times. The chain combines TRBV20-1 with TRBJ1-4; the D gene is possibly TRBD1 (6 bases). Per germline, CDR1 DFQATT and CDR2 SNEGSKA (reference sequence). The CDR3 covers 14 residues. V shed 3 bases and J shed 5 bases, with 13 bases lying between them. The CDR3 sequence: CSASETGWNEKLFF. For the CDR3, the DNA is TGCAGTGCTAGTGAAACAGGGTGGAATGAAAAACTGTTTTTT.

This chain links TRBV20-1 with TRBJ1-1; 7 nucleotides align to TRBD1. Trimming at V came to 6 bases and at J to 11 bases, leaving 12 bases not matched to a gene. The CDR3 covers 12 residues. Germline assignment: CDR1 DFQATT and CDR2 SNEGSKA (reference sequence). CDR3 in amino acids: CSAKGAAPGAFF. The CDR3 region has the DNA TGCAGTGCAAAGGGGGCTGCTCCAGGGGCTTTCTTT.

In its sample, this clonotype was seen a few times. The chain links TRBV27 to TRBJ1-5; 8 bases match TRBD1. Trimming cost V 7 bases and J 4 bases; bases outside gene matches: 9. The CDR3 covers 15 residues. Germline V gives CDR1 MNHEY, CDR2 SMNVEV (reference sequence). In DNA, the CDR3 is TGTGCCAGCAAGTCAGCCGGGACAGGTAATCAGCCCCAGCATTTT. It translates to CASKSAGTGNQPQHF.

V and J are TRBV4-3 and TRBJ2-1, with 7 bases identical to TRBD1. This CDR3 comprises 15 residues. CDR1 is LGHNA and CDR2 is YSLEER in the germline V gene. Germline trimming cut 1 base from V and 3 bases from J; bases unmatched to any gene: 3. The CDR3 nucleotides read TGCGCCAGCAGCCAAGTGGGACAGCTCTACAATGAGCAGTTCTTC. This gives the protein CASSQVGQLYNEQFF.

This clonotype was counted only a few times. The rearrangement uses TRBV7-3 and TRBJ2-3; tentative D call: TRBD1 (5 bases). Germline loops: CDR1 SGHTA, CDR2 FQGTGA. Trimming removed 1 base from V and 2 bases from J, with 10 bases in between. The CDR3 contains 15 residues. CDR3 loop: CASSLKAGFTDTQYF. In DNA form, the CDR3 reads TGTGCCAGCAGCTTAAAGGCAGGGTTCACAGATACGCAGTATTTT.

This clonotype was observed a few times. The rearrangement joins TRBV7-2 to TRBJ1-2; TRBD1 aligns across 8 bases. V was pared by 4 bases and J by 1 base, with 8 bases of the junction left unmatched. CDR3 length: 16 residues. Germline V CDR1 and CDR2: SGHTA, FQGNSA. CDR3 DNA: TGTGCCAGCAGCTATACGCAGACAGGGGTTAACTATGGCTACACCTTC. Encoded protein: CASSYTQTGVNYGYTF.

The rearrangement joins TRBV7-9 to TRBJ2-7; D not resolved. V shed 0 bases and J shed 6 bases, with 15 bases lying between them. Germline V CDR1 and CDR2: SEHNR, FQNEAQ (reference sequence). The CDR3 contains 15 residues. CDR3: CASSLAELADFEQYF. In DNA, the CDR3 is TGTGCCAGCAGCTTAGCGGAGTTGGCAGACTTCGAGCAGTACTTC.

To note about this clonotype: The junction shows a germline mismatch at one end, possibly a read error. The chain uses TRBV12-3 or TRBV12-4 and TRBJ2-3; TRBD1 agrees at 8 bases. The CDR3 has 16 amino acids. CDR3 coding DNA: TGTGCCAGCAGTTTTCCGCGACAGGGGAGCACAGATGCGCAGTATTTT. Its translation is CASSFPRQGSTDAQYF.

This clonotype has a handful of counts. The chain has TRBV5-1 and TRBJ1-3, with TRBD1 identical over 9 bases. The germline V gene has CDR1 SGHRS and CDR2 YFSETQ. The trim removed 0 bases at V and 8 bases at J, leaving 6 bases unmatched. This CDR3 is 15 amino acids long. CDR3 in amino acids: CASSLVGQGMDTIYF. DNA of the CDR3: TGCGCCAGCAGCTTGGTTGGACAGGGGATGGACACCATATATTTT.

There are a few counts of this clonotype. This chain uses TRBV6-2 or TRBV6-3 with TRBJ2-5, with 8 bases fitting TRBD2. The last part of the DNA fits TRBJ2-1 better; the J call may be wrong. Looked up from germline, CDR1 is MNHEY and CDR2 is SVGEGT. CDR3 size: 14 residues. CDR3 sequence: CASTPGGASTEQFF. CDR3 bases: TGTGCCAGCACTCCGGGGGGGGCTAGCACTGAGCAGTTCTTC.

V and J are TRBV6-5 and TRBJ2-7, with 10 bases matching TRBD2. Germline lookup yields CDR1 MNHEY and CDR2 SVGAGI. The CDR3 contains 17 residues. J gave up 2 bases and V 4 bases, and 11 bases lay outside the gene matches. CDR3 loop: CASSSRGPSGGPYEQYF. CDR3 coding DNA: TGTGCCAGCAGTTCTCGTGGACCTAGCGGGGGACCCTACGAGCAGTACTTC.

The CDR3 here is CASTVQKLNTGELFF. CDR3 coding DNA: TGTGCCAGCACTGTACAGAAGTTAAACACCGGGGAGCTGTTTTTT. The V call is TRBV6-6, the J call TRBJ2-2; D not resolved. Between the trimmed V and J ends, which lost 7 bases and 2 bases, there was a span of 14 bases. The CDR3 is 15 amino acids. The germline gives CDR1 MNHNY, CDR2 SVGAGI (reference sequence).

DNA for the CDR3: TGTGCCAGCAGCCGTCGGACTAGCGGGAGTTCAGGTACGCAGTATTTT. This translates into CASSRRTSGSSGTQYF. V is TRBV12-3 or TRBV12-4 and J is TRBJ2-3; TRBD2 agrees at 13 bases. The CDR3 runs to 16 residues. The V gene end was trimmed by 6 bases and the J gene end by 8 bases; junction bases not matched to a gene: 11.

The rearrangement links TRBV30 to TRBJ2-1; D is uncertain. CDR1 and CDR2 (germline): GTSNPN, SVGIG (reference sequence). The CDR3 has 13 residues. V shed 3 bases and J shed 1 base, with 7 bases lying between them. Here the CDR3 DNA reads TGTGCCTGGAGCTCCGATTCCTACAATGAGCAGTTCTTC. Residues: CAWSSDSYNEQFF. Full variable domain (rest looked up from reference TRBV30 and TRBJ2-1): SQTIHQWPATLVQPVGSPLSLECTVEGTSNPNLYWYRQAAGRGLQLLFYSVGIGQISSEVPQNLSASRPQDRQFILSSKKLLLSDSGFYLCAWSSDSYNEQFFGPGTRLTVL.

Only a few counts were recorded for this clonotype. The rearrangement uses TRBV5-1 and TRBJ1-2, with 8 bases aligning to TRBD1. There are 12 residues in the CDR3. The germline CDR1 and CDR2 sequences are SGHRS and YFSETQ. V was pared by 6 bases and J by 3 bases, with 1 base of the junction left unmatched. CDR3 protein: CASKQGDYGYTF. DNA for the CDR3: TGCGCCAGCAAACAGGGGGACTATGGCTACACCTTC.

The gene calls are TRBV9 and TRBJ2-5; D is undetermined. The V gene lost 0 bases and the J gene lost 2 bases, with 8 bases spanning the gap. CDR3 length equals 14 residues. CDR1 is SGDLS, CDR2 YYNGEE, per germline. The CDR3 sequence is CASSVDVVQETQYF. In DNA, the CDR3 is TGTGCCAGCAGCGTAGATGTAGTACAAGAGACCCAGTACTTC.

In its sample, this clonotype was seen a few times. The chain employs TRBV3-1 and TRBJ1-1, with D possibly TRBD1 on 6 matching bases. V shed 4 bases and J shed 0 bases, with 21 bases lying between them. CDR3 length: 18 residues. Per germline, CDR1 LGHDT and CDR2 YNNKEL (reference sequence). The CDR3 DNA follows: TGTGCCAGCAGCCGAGAGACAGGAGGGATTTGGCTGAACACTGAAGCTTTCTTT. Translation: CASSRETGGIWLNTEAFF.

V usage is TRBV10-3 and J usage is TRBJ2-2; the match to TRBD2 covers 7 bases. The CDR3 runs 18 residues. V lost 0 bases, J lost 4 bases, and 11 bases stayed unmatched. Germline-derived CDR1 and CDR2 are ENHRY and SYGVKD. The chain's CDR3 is CAISESAPGLVGTGELFF. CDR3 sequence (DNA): TGTGCCATCAGTGAGTCGGCCCCCGGACTAGTCGGCACCGGGGAGCTGTTTTTT.

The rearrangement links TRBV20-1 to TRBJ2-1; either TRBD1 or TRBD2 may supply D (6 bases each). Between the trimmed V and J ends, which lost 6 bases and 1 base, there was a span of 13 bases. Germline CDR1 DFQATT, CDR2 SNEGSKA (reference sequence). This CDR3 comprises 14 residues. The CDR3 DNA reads TGCAGTGCCCCCCCGGGGGCATCCTACAATGAGCAGTTCTTC. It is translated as CSAPPGASYNEQFF.

The CDR3 nucleotides are TGCGCCAGCAGCTTGGACCAGGCAACCGCCTACGAGCAGTACTTC. Translation: CASSLDQATAYEQYF. The chain links TRBV5-1 to TRBJ2-7, with unresolved D. The CDR3 is made up of 15 amino acids. Germline values: CDR1 SGHRS, CDR2 YFSETQ. V was trimmed by 0 bases and J by 2 bases, leaving 12 bases between them.